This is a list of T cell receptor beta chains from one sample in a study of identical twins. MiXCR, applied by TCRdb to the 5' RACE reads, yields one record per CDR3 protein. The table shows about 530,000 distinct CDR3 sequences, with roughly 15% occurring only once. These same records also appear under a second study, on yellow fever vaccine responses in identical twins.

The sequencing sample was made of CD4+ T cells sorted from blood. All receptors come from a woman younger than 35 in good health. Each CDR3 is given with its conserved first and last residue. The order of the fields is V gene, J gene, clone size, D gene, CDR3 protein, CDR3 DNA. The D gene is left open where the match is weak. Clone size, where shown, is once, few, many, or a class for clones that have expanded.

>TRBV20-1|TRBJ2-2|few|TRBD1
CSAPRGETGVVGELFF
TGCAGTGCCCCAAGGGGGGAGACAGGGGTAGTCGGGGAGCTGTTTTTT
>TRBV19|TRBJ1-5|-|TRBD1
CASSNRQGGELYSNQPQHF
TGTGCCAGTAGTAACAGACAGGGGGGAGAACTTTATAGCAATCAGCCCCAGCATTTT
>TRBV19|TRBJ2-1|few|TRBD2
CASSLAGGPIDEQFF
TGTGCCAGTAGCTTAGCGGGAGGGCCGATAGATGAGCAGTTCTTC
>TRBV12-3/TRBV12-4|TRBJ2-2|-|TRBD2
CASNYFLGLAGVHGELFF
TGTGCCAGCAACTATTTTTTGGGACTAGCGGGAGTTCACGGGGAGCTGTTTTTT
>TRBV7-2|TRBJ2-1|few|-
CASTRRGYEQFF
TGTGCCAGCACCAGAAGGGGCTATGAGCAGTTCTTC
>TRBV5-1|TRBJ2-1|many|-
CASSPGQNYNEQFF
TGCGCCAGCAGCCCCGGACAGAACTACAATGAGCAGTTCTTC
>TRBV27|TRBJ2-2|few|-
CASSQQGPRTGELFF
TGTGCCAGCAGCCAACAGGGCCCGAGAACCGGGGAGCTGTTTTTT
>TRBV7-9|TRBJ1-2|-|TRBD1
CASSLGRDSHGYTF
TGTGCCAGCAGCTTAGGTAGGGACAGTCATGGCTACACCTTC
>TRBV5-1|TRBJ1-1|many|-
CASSPRDLRTEAFF
TGCGCCAGCAGCCCGAGGGACTTGCGGACTGAAGCTTTCTTT
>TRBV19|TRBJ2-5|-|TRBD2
CASRRDSGTGQETQYF
TGTGCCAGTAGACGCGATAGCGGGACGGGACAAGAGACCCAGTACTTC
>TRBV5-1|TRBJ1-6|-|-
CASSLFRDGSPLHF
TGCGCCAGCAGCTTGTTCCGGGACGGGTCACCCCTCCACTTT
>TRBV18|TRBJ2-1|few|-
CASSPLDNYNEQFF
TGTGCCAGCTCACCACTAGACAACTACAATGAGCAGTTCTTC
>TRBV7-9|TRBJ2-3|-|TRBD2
CASSRLAEGTDTQYF
TGTGCCAGCAGCCGACTAGCGGAGGGGACAGATACGCAGTATTTT
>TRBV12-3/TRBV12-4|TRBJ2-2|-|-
CASSRGGANTGELFF
TGTGCCAGCAGTCGCGGGGGCGCGAACACCGGGGAGCTGTTTTTT
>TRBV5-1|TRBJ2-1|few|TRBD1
CASRGETGGTEQFF
TGCGCCAGCAGGGGGGAGACAGGGGGCACTGAGCAGTTCTTC
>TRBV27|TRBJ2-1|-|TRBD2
CASSFGLAGTNNEQFF
TGTGCCAGCAGTTTCGGACTAGCGGGGACTAACAATGAGCAGTTCTTC
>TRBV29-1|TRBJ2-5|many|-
CSVEAGARKTQYF
TGCAGCGTTGAAGCGGGAGCGAGGAAGACCCAGTACTTC
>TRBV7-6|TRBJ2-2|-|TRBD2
CASSSGGSANTGELFF
TGTGCCAGCAGCTCGGGGGGGAGCGCGAACACCGGGGAGCTGTTTTTT
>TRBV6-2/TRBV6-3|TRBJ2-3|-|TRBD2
CTSSYSGLGFLGPILTQYF
TGTACCAGCAGTTACTCGGGACTAGGGTTTCTTGGGCCGATCTTGACGCAGTATTTT
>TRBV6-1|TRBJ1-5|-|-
CASVAGNQPQHF
TGTGCCAGCGTAGCAGGGAATCAGCCCCAGCATTTT
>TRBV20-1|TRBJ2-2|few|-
CSATGGRANTGELFF
TGCAGTGCTACCGGGGGCAGGGCGAACACCGGGGAGCTGTTTTTT
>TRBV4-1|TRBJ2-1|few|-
CASRQGDWPGPYNEQFF
TGCGCCAGCAGACAAGGGGATTGGCCAGGGCCCTACAATGAGCAGTTCTTC
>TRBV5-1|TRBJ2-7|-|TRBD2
CASTPGLAGVGFEQYF
TGCGCCAGCACCCCGGGACTAGCGGGAGTGGGGTTCGAGCAGTACTTC
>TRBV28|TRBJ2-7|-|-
CASIGTPMTYEQYF
TGTGCCAGCATCGGGACCCCTATGACCTACGAGCAGTACTTC
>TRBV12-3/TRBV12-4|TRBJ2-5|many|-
CASSLIGKETQYF
TGTGCCAGCAGTTTGATCGGGAAAGAGACCCAGTACTTC
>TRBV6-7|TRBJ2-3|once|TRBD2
CAYTGTSGRAITDTQYF
TGTGCCTATACCGGGACTAGCGGGAGGGCCATCACAGATACGCAGTATTTT
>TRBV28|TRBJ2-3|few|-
CASSSGLLLTQYF
TGTGCCAGCAGTTCTGGTCTCCTCCTTACGCAGTATTTT
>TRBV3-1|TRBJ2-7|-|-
CASSQDPWTTGYEQYF
TGTGCCAGCAGCCAAGACCCTTGGACTACGGGCTACGAGCAGTACTTC
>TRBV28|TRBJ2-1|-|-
CASTRGAAYNEQFF
TGTGCCAGCACTCGAGGGGCAGCCTACAATGAGCAGTTCTTC
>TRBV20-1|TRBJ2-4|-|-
CSVKASLAKNIQYF
TGCAGTGTTAAAGCTAGCTTAGCCAAAAACATTCAGTACTTC
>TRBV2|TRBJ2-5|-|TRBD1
CASSPRGQVKETQYF
TGTGCCAGCAGTCCCCGAGGACAGGTTAAAGAGACCCAGTACTTC
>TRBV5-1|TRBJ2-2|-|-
CASSLGPSGSGELFF
TGCGCCAGCAGCTTGGGGCCCTCTGGCAGCGGGGAGCTGTTTTTT
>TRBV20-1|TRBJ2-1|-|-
CSARRDVSYNEQFF
TGCAGTGCTAGACGGGACGTCTCCTACAATGAGCAGTTCTTC
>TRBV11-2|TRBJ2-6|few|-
CASSSHRRATHSGANVLTF
TGTGCCAGCAGCTCTCATAGAAGGGCTACCCACTCTGGGGCCAACGTCCTGACTTTC
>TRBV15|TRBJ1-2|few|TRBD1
CATSKGQGAYYGYTF
TGTGCCACCAGCAAAGGACAGGGGGCTTACTATGGCTACACCTTC
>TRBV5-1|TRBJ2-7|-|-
CASSRVRAENTDEQYF
TGCGCCAGCAGCCGAGTACGGGCGGAGAACACCGACGAGCAGTACTTC
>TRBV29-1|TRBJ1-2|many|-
CSVEGTRLNYGYTF
TGCAGCGTTGAAGGGACAAGGCTCAACTATGGCTACACCTTC
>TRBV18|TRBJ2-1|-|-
CASSRDPGSLRTGQNYNEQFF
TGTGCCAGCTCACGCGACCCGGGAAGTCTCAGGACGGGACAAAATTACAATGAGCAGTTCTTC
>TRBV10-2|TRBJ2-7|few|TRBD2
CASSELIRTSGMFSYEQYF
TGCGCCAGCAGTGAGCTCATCCGCACTAGCGGGATGTTTTCCTACGAGCAGTACTTC
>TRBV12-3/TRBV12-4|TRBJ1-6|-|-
CASAGPSPLHF
TGTGCCAGCGCGGGCCCTTCACCCCTCCACTTT
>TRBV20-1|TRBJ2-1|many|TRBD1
CSAASQGARNEQFF
TGCAGTGCCGCGTCACAGGGGGCTAGGAATGAGCAGTTCTTC
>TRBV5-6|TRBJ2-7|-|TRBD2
CASSLVAGGRDEQYF
TGTGCCAGCAGCTTGGTGGCGGGAGGTCGGGACGAGCAGTACTTC
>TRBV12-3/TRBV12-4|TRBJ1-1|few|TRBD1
CASSLTGPSEAFF
TGTGCCAGCAGTTTGACAGGGCCTTCGGAAGCTTTCTTT
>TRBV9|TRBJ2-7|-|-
CASSAGASDYEQYF
TGTGCCAGCAGCGCTGGTGCTAGCGACTACGAGCAGTACTTC
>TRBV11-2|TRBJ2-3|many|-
CASSLEHRATVFGRDTQYF
TGTGCCAGCAGCTTAGAGCACAGGGCGACGGTCTTCGGAAGAGATACGCAGTATTTT
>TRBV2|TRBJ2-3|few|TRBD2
CASSDRQREGLTDTQYF
TGTGCCAGCAGTGACCGGCAGCGGGAGGGCCTCACAGATACGCAGTATTTT
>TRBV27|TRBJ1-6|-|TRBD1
CASSFTGGNSPLHF
TGTGCCAGCAGTTTCACAGGGGGGAATTCACCCCTCCACTTT
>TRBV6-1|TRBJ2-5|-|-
CASSEAGTPRAQYF
TGTGCCAGCAGTGAAGCGGGGACACCCAGGGCCCAGTACTTC
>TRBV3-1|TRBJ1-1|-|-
CASSQMGGTEAFF
TGTGCCAGCAGCCAAATGGGCGGGACTGAAGCTTTCTTT
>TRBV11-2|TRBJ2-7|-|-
CASSSYGRSNEYEQYF
TGTGCCAGCAGCTCCTACGGACGATCCAACGAATACGAGCAGTACTTC
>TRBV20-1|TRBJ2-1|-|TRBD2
CSARPTSGYRGEQFF
TGCAGTGCTAGGCCGACTAGCGGGTACCGCGGTGAGCAGTTCTTC
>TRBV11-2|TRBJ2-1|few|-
CASSLAPFHEQFF
TGTGCCAGCAGCTTAGCCCCATTTCATGAGCAGTTCTTC
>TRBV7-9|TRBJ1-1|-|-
CAGERTAMNTEAFF
TGTGCCGGGGAGAGGACAGCTATGAACACTGAAGCTTTCTTT
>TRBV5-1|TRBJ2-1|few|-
CASGRGLGSYNEQFF
TGCGCCAGCGGCCGGGGGCTAGGCTCCTACAATGAGCAGTTCTTC